The 10 T cell receptor beta chains given below trace back to one sample, sequenced in a study of blood T cell repertoires in COVID-19. Sequencing used immunoSEQ multiplex PCR; TCRdb keeps in-frame clones, though not all of them. Of hundreds of thousands of clones listed, 82% are singletons. Specimen: peripheral blood. The receptors were gathered from a woman aged 80 or over with acute or convalescent COVID-19.

The chain uses TRBV2 and TRBJ1-5; TRBD1 matches at 9 bases. The CDR3 sequence is 16 residues long. Germline CDR1 and CDR2: SNHLY and FYNNEI. V gave up 6 bases and J gave up 1 base; unmatched junction bases: 7. The CDR3 region is CASSPRGQGSNQPQHF. As DNA, the CDR3 is TGTGCCAGCAGCCCCAGGGGACAGGGCAGCAATCAGCCCCAGCATTTT.

The chain is built from TRBV3-1 (or the pseudogene TRBV3-2) and TRBJ2-2, with D hard to call. The CDR3 is 13 amino acids. Germline values: CDR1 LGHDT, CDR2 YNNKEL (reference sequence). The V gene lost 2 bases and the J gene lost 5 bases, with 6 bases spanning the gap. The CDR3 coding sequence is TGTGCCAGCAGCCAACAGGTAACCGGGGAGCTGTTTTTT. Translated, it gives CASSQQVTGELFF.

V usage is TRBV28 and J usage is TRBJ1-5; D gene ambiguous. The germline V and J ends were trimmed by 7 bases and 0 bases, with 13 bases remaining between them. From germline, CDR1 is MDHEN and CDR2 SYDVKM. This CDR3 has 15 amino acids. This CDR3 reads CASKESGNSNQPQHF. The DNA of the CDR3 is TGTGCCAGCAAAGAGTCGGGGAATAGCAATCAGCCCCAGCATTTT.

The J gene is TRBJ1-2, the V gene TRBV27; weak D call: TRBD1 (6 bases). Trimming took off 2 bases at V and 4 bases at J, with 17 bases between the two ends. This CDR3 has 16 residues. Germline CDR1 MNHEY, CDR2 SMNVEV (reference sequence). CDR3 protein: CASSLGTGSHGYGYTF. In DNA, the CDR3 is TGTGCCAGCAGTTTAGGAACAGGGTCCCATGGCTATGGCTACACCTTC.

V and J are TRBV12-3 or TRBV12-4 and TRBJ1-1, with no clear D. V lost 6 bases to trimming and J lost 2 bases, with 10 bases between them. The length of the CDR3 is 13 residues. Here the CDR3 reads CASSPGANTEAFF. The CDR3 DNA sequence: TGTGCCAGCAGCCCGGGAGCTAACACTGAAGCTTTCTTT.

This rearrangement joins TRBV7-9 to TRBJ2-5; TRBD2 agrees at 7 bases. Germline V gene lookup returns CDR1 SEHNR and CDR2 FQNEAQ (reference sequence). The CDR3 runs to 16 residues. V shed 5 bases, J shed 5 bases, and the junction held 14 bases outside the gene matches. CDR3 nucleotide sequence: TGTGCCAGCAGCACACCGCTAGCGGCCACCGGGGAGACCCAGTACTTC. As protein: CASSTPLAATGETQYF. The full variable domain, in which reference TRBV7-9 and TRBJ2-5 provide the parts outside the CDR3, is DTGVSQNPRHKITKRGQNVTFRCDPISEHNRLYWYRQTLGQGPEFLTYFQNEAQLEKSRLLSDRFSAERPKGSFSTLEIQRTEQGDSAMYLCASSTPLAATGETQYFGPGTRLLVL.

V usage is TRBV6-5 and J usage is TRBJ1-2; 8 positions match TRBD1. The CDR3 spans 13 residues. Germline CDR1 MNHEY, CDR2 SVGAGI. The V segment lost 6 bases and the J segment 9 bases; nucleotides outside the gene matches: 9. The DNA for the CDR3 is TGTGCCAGCAGGACGGACAGGGATAAAAGCTACACCTTC. It translates to CASRTDRDKSYTF.

The rearrangement links TRBV3-1 (or the pseudogene TRBV3-2) to TRBJ1-1; D possibly corresponds to TRBD1 (5 bases). CDR1 LGHDT and CDR2 YNNKEL come from the germline V gene (reference sequence). The V gene lost 5 bases and the J gene lost 10 bases, with 11 bases spanning the gap. The CDR3 contains 11 residues. The CDR3 region has the DNA TGTGCCAGCAGCGGGGTGGGGGGAGCTTTCTTT. Translating it yields CASSGVGGAFF.

This chain links TRBV2 with TRBJ1-5; D possibly corresponds to TRBD1 (6 bases). The germline gives CDR1 SNHLY, CDR2 FYNNEI. V was clipped by 4 bases and J by 0 bases, with 16 bases between them. CDR3 size: 17 residues. Here the CDR3 DNA reads TGTGCCAGCAGTGGCAGGGGAGTGGGAATTAGCAATCAGCCCCAGCATTTT. Its protein is CASSGRGVGISNQPQHF.

The rearrangement links TRBV28 to TRBJ1-6; 8 nucleotides agree with TRBD1. CDR1 is MDHEN and CDR2 is SYDVKM in the germline V gene. The V and J ends lost 7 bases and 10 bases, in that order; junction bases with no gene match: 12. The CDR3 contains 15 residues. The DNA of the CDR3 is TGTGCCAGCATCCAGGACAGGGTAAAATACTCACCCCTCCACTTT. This gives the protein CASIQDRVKYSPLHF. Variable domain in full (rest from reference TRBV28 and TRBJ1-6): DVKVTQSSRYLVKRTGEKVFLECVQDMDHENMFWYRQDPGLGLRLIYFSYDVKMKEKGDIPEGYSVSREKKERFSLILESASTNQTSMYLCASIQDRVKYSPLHFGNGTRLTVT.